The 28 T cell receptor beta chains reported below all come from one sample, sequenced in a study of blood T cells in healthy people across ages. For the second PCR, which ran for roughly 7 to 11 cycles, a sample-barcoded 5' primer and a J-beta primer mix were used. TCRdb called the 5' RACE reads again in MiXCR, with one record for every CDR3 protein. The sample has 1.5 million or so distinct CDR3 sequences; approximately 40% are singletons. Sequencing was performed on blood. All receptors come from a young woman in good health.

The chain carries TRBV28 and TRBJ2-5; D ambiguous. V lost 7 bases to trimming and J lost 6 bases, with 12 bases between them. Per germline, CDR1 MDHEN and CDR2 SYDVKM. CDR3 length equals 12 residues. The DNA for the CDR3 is TGTGCCAGCAAGGGTAGCCCCCAGACCCAGTACTTC. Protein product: CASKGSPQTQYF. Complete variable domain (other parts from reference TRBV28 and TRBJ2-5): DVKVTQSSRYLVKRTGEKVFLECVQDMDHENMFWYRQDPGLGLRLIYFSYDVKMKEKGDIPEGYSVSREKKERFSLILESASTNQTSMYLCASKGSPQTQYFGPGTRLLVL.

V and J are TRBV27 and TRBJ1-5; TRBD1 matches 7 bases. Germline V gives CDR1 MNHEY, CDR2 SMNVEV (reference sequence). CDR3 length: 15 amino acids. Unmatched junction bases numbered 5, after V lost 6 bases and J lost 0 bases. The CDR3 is CASRREGASNQPQHF. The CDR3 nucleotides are TGTGCCAGCAGAAGGGAGGGGGCTAGCAATCAGCCCCAGCATTTT.

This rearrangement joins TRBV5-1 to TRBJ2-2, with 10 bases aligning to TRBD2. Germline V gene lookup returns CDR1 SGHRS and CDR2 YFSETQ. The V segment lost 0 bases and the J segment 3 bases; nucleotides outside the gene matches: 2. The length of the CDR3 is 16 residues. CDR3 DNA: TGCGCCAGCAGCTTGGTACTAGCGGGACACACCGGGGAGCTGTTTTTT. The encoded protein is CASSLVLAGHTGELFF.

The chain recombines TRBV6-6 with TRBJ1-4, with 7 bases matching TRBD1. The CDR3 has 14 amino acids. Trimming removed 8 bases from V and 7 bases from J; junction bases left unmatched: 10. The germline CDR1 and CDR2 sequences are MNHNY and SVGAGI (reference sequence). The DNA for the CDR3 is TGTGCCAGCCGAAACAGGGGCGGGGGTGAAAAACTGTTTTTT. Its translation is CASRNRGGGEKLFF.

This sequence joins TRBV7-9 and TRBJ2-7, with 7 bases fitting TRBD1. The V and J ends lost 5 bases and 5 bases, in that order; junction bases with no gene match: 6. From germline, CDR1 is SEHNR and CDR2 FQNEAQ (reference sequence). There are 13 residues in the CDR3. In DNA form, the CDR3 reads TGTGCCAGCAGCGCAGCGGACAGGCACGAGCAGTACTTC. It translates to CASSAADRHEQYF.

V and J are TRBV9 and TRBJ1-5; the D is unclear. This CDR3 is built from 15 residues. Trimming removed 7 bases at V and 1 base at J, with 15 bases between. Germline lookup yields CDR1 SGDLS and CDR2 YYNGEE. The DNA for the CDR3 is TGTGCCAGCCAGCATCGACGGAAAAGCAATCAGCCCCAGCATTTT. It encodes CASQHRRKSNQPQHF.

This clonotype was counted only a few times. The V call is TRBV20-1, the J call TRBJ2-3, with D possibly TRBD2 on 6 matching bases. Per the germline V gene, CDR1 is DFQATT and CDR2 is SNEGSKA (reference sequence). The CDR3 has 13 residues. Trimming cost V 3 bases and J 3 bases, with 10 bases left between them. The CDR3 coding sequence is TGCAGTGCTAGGGGGCTAGCGACAGATACGCAGTATTTT. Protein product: CSARGLATDTQYF.

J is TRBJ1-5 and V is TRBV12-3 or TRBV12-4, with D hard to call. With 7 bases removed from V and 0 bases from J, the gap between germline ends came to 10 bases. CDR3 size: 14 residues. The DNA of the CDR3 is TGTGCCAGCATTGAAGGAGGTAGCAATCAGCCCCAGCATTTT. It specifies CASIEGGSNQPQHF.

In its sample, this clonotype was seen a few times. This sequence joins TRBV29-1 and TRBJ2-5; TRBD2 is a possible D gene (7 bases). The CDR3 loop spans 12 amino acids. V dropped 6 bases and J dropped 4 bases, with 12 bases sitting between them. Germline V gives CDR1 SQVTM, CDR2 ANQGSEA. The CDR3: CSVAGEGETQYF. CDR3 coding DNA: TGCAGCGTGGCAGGGGAGGGAGAGACCCAGTACTTC.

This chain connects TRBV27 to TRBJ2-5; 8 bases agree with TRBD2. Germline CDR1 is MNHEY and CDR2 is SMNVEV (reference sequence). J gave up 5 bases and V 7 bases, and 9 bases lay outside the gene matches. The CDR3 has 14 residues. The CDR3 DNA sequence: TGTGCCAGCAATCGACGGGGGGGCGGGGAGACCCAGTACTTC. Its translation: CASNRRGGGETQYF.

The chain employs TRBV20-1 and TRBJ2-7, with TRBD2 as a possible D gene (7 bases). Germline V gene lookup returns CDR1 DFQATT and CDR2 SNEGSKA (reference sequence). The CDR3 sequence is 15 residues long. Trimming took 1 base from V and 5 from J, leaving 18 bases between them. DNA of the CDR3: TGCAGTGCTAGAGGAGGGGAGGGACATGGGGACGAGCAGTACTTC. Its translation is CSARGGEGHGDEQYF.

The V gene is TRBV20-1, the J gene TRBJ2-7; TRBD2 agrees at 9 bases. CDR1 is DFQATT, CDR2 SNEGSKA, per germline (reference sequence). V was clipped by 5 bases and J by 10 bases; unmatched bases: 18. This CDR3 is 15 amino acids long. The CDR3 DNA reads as TGCAGTGCTGGGTCCTTAGCGGGAGCCAAAAATATTCAGTACTTC. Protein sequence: CSAGSLAGAKNIQYF.

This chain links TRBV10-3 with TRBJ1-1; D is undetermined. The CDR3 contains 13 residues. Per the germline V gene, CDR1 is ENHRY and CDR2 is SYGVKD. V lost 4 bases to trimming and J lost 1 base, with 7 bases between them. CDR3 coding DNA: TGTGCCATCAGTGGAACACAGAACACTGAAGCTTTCTTT. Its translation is CAISGTQNTEAFF.

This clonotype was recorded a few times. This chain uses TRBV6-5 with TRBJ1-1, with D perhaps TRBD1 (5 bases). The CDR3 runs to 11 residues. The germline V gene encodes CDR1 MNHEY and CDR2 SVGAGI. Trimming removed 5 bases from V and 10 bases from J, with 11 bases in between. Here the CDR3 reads CASSQGRGAFF. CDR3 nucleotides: TGTGCCAGCAGTCAGGGTCGGGGAGCTTTCTTT.

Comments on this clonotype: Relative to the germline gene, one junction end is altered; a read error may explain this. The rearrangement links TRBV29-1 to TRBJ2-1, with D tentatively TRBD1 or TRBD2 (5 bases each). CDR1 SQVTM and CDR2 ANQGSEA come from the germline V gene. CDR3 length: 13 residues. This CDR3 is CSARDDSHNEQFF. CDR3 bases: TGCAGCGCCAGGGACGACTCCCACAATGAGCAGTTCTTC.

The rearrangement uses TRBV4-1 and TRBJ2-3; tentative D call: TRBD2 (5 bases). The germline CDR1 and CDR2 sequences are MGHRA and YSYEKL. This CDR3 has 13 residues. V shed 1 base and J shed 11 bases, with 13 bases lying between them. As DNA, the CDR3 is TGCGCCAGCAGCCAAGGATTTGGCAGCGGGCAGTATTTT. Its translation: CASSQGFGSGQYF.

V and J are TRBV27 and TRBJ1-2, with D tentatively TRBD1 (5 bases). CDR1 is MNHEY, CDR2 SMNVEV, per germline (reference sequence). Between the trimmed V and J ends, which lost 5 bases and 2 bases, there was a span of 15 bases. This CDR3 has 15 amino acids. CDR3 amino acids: CASSTAEGANYGYTF. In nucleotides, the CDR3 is TGTGCCAGCAGTACCGCAGAAGGGGCAAACTATGGCTACACCTTC.

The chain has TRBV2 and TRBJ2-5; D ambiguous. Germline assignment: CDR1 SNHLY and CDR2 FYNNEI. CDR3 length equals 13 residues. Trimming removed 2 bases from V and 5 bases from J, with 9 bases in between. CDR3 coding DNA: TGTGCCAGCAGTGAATGGGAAGGGGAGACCCAGTACTTC. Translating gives CASSEWEGETQYF.

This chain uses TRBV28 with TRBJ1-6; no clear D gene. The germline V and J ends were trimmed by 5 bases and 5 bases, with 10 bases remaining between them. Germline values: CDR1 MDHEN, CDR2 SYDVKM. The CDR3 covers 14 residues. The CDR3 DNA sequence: TGTGCCAGCAGTCCCCACAGAGATAATTCACCCCTCCACTTT. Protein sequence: CASSPHRDNSPLHF.

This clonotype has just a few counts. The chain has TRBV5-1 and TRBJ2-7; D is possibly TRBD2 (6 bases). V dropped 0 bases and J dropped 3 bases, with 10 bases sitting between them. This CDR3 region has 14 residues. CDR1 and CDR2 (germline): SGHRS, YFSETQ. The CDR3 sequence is CASSLGRELYEQYF. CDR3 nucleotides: TGCGCCAGCAGCTTGGGGAGGGAGCTCTACGAGCAGTACTTC.

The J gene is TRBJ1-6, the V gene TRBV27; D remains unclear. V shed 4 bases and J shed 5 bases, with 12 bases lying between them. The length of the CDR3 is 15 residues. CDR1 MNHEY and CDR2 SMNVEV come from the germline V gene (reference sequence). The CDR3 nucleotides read TGTGCCAGCAGTTACATACAGACTCATAATTCACCCCTCCACTTT. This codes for CASSYIQTHNSPLHF.

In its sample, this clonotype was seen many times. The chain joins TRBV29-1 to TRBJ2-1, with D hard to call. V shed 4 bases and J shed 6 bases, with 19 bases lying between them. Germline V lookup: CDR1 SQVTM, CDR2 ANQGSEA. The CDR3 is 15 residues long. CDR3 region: CSVGSSLLLGNEQFF. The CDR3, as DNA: TGCAGCGTTGGGAGTTCTCTCCTTCTAGGCAATGAGCAGTTCTTC.

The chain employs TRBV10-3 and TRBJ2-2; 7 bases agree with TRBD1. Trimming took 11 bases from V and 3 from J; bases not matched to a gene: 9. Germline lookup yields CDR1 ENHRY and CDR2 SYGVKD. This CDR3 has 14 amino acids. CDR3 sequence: CASRSQGDTGELFF. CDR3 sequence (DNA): TGTGCCTCCCGAAGTCAGGGGGACACCGGGGAGCTGTTTTTT.

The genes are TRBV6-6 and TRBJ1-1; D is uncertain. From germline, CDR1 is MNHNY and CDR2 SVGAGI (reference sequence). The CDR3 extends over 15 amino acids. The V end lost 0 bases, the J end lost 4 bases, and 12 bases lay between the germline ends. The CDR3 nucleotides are TGTGCCAGCAGTTACTCGAAGGCTAGAAGCACTGAAGCTTTCTTT. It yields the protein CASSYSKARSTEAFF.

The CDR3: CASRPGYGFGNTEAFF. DNA for the CDR3: TGTGCCAGCAGACCAGGGTACGGCTTTGGGAACACTGAAGCTTTCTTT. V is TRBV6-2 or TRBV6-3 and J is TRBJ1-1; possibly TRBD1 for D (5 bases). With 6 bases removed from V and 1 base from J, the gap between germline ends came to 18 bases. The CDR3 has 16 residues. Germline V CDR1 and CDR2: MNHEY, SVGEGT.

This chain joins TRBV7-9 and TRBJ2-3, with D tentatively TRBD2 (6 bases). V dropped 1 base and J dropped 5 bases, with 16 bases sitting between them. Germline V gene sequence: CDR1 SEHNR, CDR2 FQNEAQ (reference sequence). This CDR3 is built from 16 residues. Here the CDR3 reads CASSLGDSGNRDTQYF. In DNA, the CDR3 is TGTGCCAGCAGCTTAGGAGATAGCGGAAACAGAGATACGCAGTATTTT.

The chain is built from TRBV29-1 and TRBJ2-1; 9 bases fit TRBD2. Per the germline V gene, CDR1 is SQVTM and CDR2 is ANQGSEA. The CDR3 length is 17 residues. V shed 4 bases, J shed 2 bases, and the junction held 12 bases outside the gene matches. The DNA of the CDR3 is TGCAGCGTTGCTGGCGCTGGGCTAGCGGGACCCTACAATGAGCAGTTCTTC. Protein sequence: CSVAGAGLAGPYNEQFF.

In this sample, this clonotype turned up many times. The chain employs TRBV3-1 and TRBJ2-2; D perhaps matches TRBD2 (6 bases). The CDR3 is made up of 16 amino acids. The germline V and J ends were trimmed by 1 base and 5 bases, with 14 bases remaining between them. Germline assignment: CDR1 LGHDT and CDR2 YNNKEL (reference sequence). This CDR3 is CASSQVSQRATGELFF. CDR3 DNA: TGTGCCAGCAGCCAAGTGTCCCAGCGGGCGACCGGGGAGCTGTTTTTT.